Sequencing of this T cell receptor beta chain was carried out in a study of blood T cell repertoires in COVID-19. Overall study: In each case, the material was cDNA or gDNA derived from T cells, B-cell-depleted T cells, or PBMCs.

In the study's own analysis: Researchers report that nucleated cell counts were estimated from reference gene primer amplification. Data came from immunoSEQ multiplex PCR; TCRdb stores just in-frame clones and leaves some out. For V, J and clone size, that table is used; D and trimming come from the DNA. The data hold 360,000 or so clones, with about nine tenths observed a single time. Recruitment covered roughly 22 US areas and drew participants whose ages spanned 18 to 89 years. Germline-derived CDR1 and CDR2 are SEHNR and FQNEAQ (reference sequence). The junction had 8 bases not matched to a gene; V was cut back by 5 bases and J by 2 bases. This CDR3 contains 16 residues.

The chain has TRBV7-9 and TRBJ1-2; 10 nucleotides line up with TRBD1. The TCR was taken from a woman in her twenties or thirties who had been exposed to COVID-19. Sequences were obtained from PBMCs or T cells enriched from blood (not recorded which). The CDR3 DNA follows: TGTGCCAGCAGCCCAGTGTCGGGACAGGGGAACTATGGCTACACCTTC. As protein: CASSPVSGQGNYGYTF.